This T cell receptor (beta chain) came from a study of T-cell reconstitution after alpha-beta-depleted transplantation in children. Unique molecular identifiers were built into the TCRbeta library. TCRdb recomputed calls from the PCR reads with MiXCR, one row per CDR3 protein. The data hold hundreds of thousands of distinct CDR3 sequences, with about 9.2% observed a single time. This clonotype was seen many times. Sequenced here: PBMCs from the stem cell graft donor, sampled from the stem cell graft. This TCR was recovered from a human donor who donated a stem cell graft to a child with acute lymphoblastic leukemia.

The CDR3 region is CASRLAGDYNEQFF. DNA of the CDR3: TGTGCCAGCAGACTAGCGGGGGATTACAATGAGCAGTTCTTC. The J gene is TRBJ2-1, the V gene TRBV12-3 or TRBV12-4, with 11 bases that match TRBD2. CDR3 length equals 14 residues. Trimming removed 6 bases from V and 4 bases from J; junction bases left unmatched: 2.